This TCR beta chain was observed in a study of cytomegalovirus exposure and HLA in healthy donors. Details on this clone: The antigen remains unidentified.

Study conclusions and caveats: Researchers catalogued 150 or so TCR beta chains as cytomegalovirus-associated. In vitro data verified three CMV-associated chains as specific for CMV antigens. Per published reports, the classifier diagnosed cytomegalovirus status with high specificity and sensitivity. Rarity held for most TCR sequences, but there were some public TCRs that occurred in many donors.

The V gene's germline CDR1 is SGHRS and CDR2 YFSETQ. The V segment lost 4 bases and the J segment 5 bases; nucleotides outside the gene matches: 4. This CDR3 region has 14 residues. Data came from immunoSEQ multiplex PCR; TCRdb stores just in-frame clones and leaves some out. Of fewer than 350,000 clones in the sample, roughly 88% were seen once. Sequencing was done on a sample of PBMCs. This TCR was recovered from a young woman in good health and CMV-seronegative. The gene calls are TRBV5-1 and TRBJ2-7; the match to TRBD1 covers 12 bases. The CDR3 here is CASSRDRGRNEQYF. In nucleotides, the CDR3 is TGCGCCAGCAGCAGGGACAGGGGGCGGAACGAGCAGTACTTC.